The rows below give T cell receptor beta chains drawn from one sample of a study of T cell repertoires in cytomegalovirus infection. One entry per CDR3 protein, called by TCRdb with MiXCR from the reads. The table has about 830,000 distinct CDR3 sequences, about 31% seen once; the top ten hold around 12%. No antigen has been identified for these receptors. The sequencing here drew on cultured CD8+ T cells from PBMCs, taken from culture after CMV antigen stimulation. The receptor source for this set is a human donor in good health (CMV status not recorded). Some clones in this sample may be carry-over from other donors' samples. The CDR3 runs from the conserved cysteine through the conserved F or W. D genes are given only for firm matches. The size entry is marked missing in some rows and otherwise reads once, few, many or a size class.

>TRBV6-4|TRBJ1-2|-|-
CASSEAGTYGYTF
TGTGCCAGCAGTGAAGCAGGGACCTATGGCTACACCTTC
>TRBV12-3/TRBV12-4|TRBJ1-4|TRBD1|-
CASSSGQGQKKLFF
TGTGCCAGCAGTTCCGGACAGGGACAGAAAAAACTGTTTTTT
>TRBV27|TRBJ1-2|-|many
CASSPRPTVRYGYTF
TGTGCCAGCAGTCCACGACCCACGGTTCGCTATGGCTACACCTTC
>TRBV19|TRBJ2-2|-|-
CASSIEGTGELFF
TGTGCCAGTAGTATCGAGGGGACCGGGGAGCTGTTTTTT
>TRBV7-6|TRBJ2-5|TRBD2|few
CASSLGGGGGETQYF
TGTGCCAGCAGCTTGGGCGGCGGCGGGGGGGAGACCCAGTACTTC
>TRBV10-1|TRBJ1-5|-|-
CASSETGSADQPQHF
TGCGCCAGCAGTGAAACAGGGAGCGCGGATCAGCCCCAGCATTTT
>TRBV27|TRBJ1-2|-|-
CASSFVGVDGYTF
TGTGCCAGCAGTTTTGTAGGGGTAGATGGCTACACCTTC
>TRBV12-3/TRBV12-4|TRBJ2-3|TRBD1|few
CASSPDRGRGTDTQYF
TGTGCCAGCAGTCCGGACAGGGGTAGGGGTACAGATACGCAGTATTTT
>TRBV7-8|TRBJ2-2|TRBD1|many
CASQGVANTGELFF
TGTGCCAGCCAGGGGGTGGCGAACACCGGGGAGCTGTTTTTT
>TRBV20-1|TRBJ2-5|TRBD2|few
CSARDFGVAGVRPHQETQYF
TGCAGTGCTAGAGATTTCGGGGTAGCGGGGGTCCGACCCCACCAAGAGACCCAGTACTTC
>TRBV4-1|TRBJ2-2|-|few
CASSQDFIGVTGELFF
TGCGCCAGCAGCCAAGATTTCATTGGGGTGACCGGGGAGCTGTTTTTT
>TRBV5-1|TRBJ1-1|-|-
CASSLKAGEAFF
TGCGCCAGCAGCTTGAAAGCAGGGGAAGCTTTCTTT
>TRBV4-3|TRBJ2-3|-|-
CASSQFRDLSTDTQYF
TGCGCCAGCAGCCAATTCCGGGACCTAAGCACAGATACGCAGTATTTT
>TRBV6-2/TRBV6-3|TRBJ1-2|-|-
CASSSRQFYGYTF
TGTGCCAGCAGTTCCCGACAGTTCTATGGCTACACCTTC
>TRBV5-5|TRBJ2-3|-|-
CASSPWTATSTDTQYF
TGTGCCAGCAGCCCTTGGACAGCCACTAGCACAGATACGCAGTATTTT
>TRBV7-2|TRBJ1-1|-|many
CASSLDFRQGKWGAFF
TGTGCCAGCAGCTTAGATTTCCGTCAGGGCAAATGGGGGGCTTTCTTT
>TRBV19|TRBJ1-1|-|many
CASIALGTANTEAFF
TGTGCCAGTATAGCGCTGGGGACGGCGAACACTGAAGCTTTCTTT
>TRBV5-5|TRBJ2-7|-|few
CASSKELRTKEQYF
TGTGCCAGCAGCAAAGAACTCCGGACAAAAGAGCAGTACTTC
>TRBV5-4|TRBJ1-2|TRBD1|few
CASSPRQGLFNYGYTF
TGTGCCAGCAGTCCTAGACAGGGCCTATTTAACTATGGCTACACCTTC
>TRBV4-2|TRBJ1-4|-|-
CASSQVGWNEKLFF
TGTGCCAGCAGCCAAGTAGGGTGGAATGAAAAACTGTTTTTT
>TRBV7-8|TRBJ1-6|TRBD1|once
CASSHMIPGQGLGSPLHF
TGTGCCAGCAGCCATATGATCCCGGGACAGGGGTTAGGTTCACCCCTCCACTTT
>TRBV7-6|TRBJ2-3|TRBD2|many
CASSLEVGLAGQPTDTQYF
TGTGCCAGCAGCTTAGAAGTAGGACTAGCGGGGCAACCCACAGATACGCAGTATTTT
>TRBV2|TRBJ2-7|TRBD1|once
CASGDREGSSYEQYF
TGTGCCAGCGGAGACAGGGAAGGTAGCTCCTACGAGCAGTACTTC
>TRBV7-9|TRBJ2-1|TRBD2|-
CASSLPTSGENNEQFF
TGTGCCAGCAGCCTCCCTACTAGCGGGGAGAACAATGAGCAGTTCTTC
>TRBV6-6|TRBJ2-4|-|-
CASSPDLAKNIQYF
TGTGCCAGCAGTCCGGACCTAGCCAAAAACATTCAGTACTTC
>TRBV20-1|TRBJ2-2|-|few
CSARPRMNTGELFF
TGCAGTGCTAGACCCAGGATGAACACCGGGGAGCTGTTTTTT
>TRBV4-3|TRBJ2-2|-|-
CASSQQSETGELFF
TGCGCCAGCAGCCAACAGAGCGAGACCGGGGAGCTGTTTTTT
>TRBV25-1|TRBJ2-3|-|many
CASSERGWGSTDTQYF
TGTGCCAGCAGTGAAAGGGGGTGGGGCTCCACAGATACGCAGTATTTT
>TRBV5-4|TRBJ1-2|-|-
CASSLGQVPTNYGYTF
TGTGCCAGCAGCTTGGGACAGGTCCCCACTAACTATGGCTACACCTTC
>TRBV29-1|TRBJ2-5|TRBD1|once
CSVLDRGVRATQYF
TGCAGCGTCCTCGACAGGGGTGTCCGTGCGACCCAGTACTTC
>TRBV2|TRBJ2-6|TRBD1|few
CATAGTQRQGNIGANVLTF
TGTGCCACAGCAGGGACCCAGAGACAGGGAAACATAGGGGCCAACGTCCTGACTTTC
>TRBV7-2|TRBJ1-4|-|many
CASSLNRGEKLFF
TGTGCCAGCAGCTTAAACCGTGGGGAAAAACTGTTTTTT
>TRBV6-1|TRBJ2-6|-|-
CASSVGQNNVLTF
TGTGCCAGCAGCGTCGGGCAGAATAACGTCCTGACTTTC
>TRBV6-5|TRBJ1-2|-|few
CASVGEGRYTF
TGTGCCAGCGTTGGAGAGGGCCGCTACACCTTC
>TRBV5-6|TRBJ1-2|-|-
CASSLVREPNYGYTF
TGTGCCAGCAGCTTGGTCCGGGAGCCTAACTATGGCTACACCTTC
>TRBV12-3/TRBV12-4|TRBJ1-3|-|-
CASSAQVFYYTIYF
TGTGCCAGCAGTGCACAGGTTTTTTACTACACCATATATTTT
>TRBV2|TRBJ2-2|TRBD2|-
CATELAGVTGELFF
TGTGCCACGGAGCTTGCGGGGGTGACCGGGGAGCTGTTTTTT
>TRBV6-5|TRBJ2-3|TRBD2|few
CASSRAGTSGGMFRDTQYF
TGTGCCAGCAGTCGCGCCGGGACTAGCGGGGGGATGTTTCGAGATACGCAGTATTTT
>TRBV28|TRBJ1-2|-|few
CASSLITLRDGYTF
TGTGCCAGCAGTTTAATTACTTTGCGGGATGGCTACACCTTC
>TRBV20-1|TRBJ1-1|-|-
CSARDVMDEAFF
TGCAGTGCTAGGGATGTTATGGATGAAGCTTTCTTT
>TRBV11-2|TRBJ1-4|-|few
CASSPRSNEKLFF
TGTGCCAGCAGCCCCAGGTCTAATGAAAAACTGTTTTTT
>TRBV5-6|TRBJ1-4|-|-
CASSEGRPREKLFF
TGTGCCAGCAGCGAGGGACGGCCACGTGAAAAACTGTTTTTT
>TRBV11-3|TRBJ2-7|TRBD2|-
CASSSESGLAGGHEQYF
TGTGCCAGCAGCTCAGAAAGCGGACTAGCGGGGGGCCACGAGCAGTACTTC
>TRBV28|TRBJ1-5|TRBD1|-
CASSFPWDRRLNQPQHF
TGTGCCAGCAGTTTTCCCTGGGACAGAAGACTCAATCAGCCCCAGCATTTT
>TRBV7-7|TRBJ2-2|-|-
CASSLRTEGTGELFF
TGTGCTAGCAGCTTACGGACCGAGGGCACCGGGGAGCTGTTTTTT
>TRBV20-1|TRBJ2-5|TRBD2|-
CSARETGTSGGAPQETQYF
TGCAGTGCTAGAGAAACCGGGACTAGCGGGGGGGCCCCCCAAGAGACCCAGTACTTC
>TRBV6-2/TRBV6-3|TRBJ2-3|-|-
CASSFSGFSTDTQYF
TGTGCCAGCAGCTTTTCAGGGTTTAGCACAGATACGCAGTATTTT
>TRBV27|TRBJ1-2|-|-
CASLYRVHYGYTF
TGTGCCAGCCTCTACAGGGTTCACTATGGCTACACCTTC
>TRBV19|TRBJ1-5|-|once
CASSIKLHSNQPQHF
TGTGCCAGTAGTATCAAGCTTCATAGCAATCAGCCCCAGCATTTT
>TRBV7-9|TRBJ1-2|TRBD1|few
CASSLLGTGGAWGYTF
TGTGCCAGCAGCCTACTTGGGACAGGGGGCGCCTGGGGCTACACCTTC
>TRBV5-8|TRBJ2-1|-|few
CASKISGNQQFF
TGTGCCAGCAAAATATCAGGCAATCAGCAGTTCTTC
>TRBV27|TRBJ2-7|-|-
CASSSRDRFRYEQYF
TGTGCCAGCAGTTCTCGGGACCGCTTTCGGTACGAGCAGTACTTC
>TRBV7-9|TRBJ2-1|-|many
CASSSPSGRLSYNEQFF
TGTGCCAGCAGCTCCCCCTCGGGGAGGTTGTCCTACAATGAGCAGTTCTTC
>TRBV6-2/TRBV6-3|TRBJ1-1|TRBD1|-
CASSVPGQSEAFF
TGTGCCAGCAGTGTACCGGGACAGAGTGAAGCTTTCTTT